Shown below are 13 T cell receptor beta chains from a single sample sequenced in a study of T cells after posttransplantation cyclophosphamide. Data came from immunoSEQ multiplex PCR; TCRdb stores just in-frame clones and leaves some out. The sample presents 35,000 to 55,000 clones, none singletons. The sequenced sample was PBMCs. Source of these receptors: a man aged 40-49 years in good health, CMV-negative, and a related stem cell transplant donor.

At least ten counts were recorded for this clone. This chain uses TRBV11-1 with TRBJ1-2; 8 positions agree with TRBD1. Germline CDR1 is SGHAT and CDR2 is FQDESV (reference sequence). The CDR3 covers 15 residues. The trim removed 4 bases at V and 5 bases at J, leaving 9 bases unmatched. The CDR3 DNA sequence: TGTGCCAGCAGCTCAGGACAGGGTAAAGGGTATGGCTACACCTTC. It translates to CASSSGQGKGYGYTF.

This clone was recorded many times. The V call is TRBV5-1, the J call TRBJ2-1; D perhaps matches TRBD2 (6 bases). V lost 0 bases and J lost 0, with 7 bases in between. The germline V gene has CDR1 SGHRS and CDR2 YFSETQ. CDR3 length: 15 amino acids. The chain's CDR3 is CASSLDGSSYNEQFF. CDR3 nucleotide sequence: TGCGCCAGCAGCTTGGACGGGAGCTCCTACAATGAGCAGTTCTTC.

This clone was seen at least ten times. The chain uses TRBV6-6 and TRBJ2-5; maybe TRBD2 (6 bases). Germline loops: CDR1 MNHNY, CDR2 SVGAGI (reference sequence). The CDR3 has 15 residues. V was trimmed by 1 base and J by 2 bases, leaving 11 bases between them. The CDR3 coding sequence is TGTGCCAGCAGTTACTTCTTGCGGGGACAAGAGACCCAGTACTTC. It translates to CASSYFLRGQETQYF.

This rearrangement joins TRBV5-6 to TRBJ1-5; no firm D call. CDR1 is SGHDT, CDR2 YYEEEE, per germline. The CDR3 totals 14 residues. Trimming left V 4 bases short and J 9 bases short, with 17 bases between. The chain's CDR3 is CASSSNRVKTPQHF. The DNA for the CDR3 is TGTGCCAGCAGCAGCAATCGGGTTAAGACGCCCCAGCATTTT.

There are a few counts of this clone. The chain is built from TRBV19 and TRBJ2-2; tentatively, D is TRBD2 (6 bases). V was pared by 2 bases and J by 5 bases, with 12 bases between. CDR1 is LNHDA, CDR2 SQIVND, per germline (reference sequence). The CDR3 runs 15 residues. The CDR3 DNA reads as TGTGCCAGTAGTATATCCGGAGGGACGACCGGGGAGCTGTTTTTT. Amino acid sequence: CASSISGGTTGELFF.

The rearrangement joins TRBV5-1 to TRBJ2-1, with 10 bases aligning to TRBD1. Trimming removed 3 bases from V and 0 bases from J; junction bases left unmatched: 6. The CDR3 covers 17 residues. Germline values: CDR1 SGHRS, CDR2 YFSETQ. CDR3: CASSSIRTGGSYNEQFF. In nucleotides, the CDR3 is TGCGCCAGCAGCTCTATACGGACAGGGGGCTCCTACAATGAGCAGTTCTTC.

This clone has a count of ten or more. The gene calls are TRBV11-2 and TRBJ1-2, with 9 positions matching TRBD1. This CDR3 has 17 amino acids. V lost 2 bases, J lost 5 bases, and 12 bases stayed unmatched. Germline values: CDR1 SGHAT, CDR2 FQNNGV. CDR3 sequence: CASSLTTTGQGLYGYTF. DNA for the CDR3: TGTGCCAGCAGCTTAACCACTACGGGACAGGGTTTATATGGCTACACCTTC.

There are many counts of this clone. This chain connects TRBV2 to TRBJ2-3, with TRBD1 as a possible D gene (5 bases). The germline gives CDR1 SNHLY, CDR2 FYNNEI. Between the trimmed V and J ends, which lost 8 bases and 3 bases, there was a span of 15 bases. This CDR3 comprises 14 residues. The CDR3 bases are TGTGCCAGCGCCATAAGGGGCCAGACAGATACGCAGTATTTT. Encoded protein: CASAIRGQTDTQYF.

V is TRBV10-3 and J is TRBJ1-6, with 7 bases matching TRBD1. The CDR3 has 17 residues. V dropped 4 bases and J dropped 1; count of bases not matched to a gene: 7. CDR1 ENHRY and CDR2 SYGVKD come from the germline V gene. CDR3 DNA sequence: TGTGCCATCAGTGGGGGACAGAGCCAATCCTATAATTCACCCCTCCACTTT. Amino acids: CAISGGQSQSYNSPLHF.

The sample holds many counts of this clone. The chain is built from TRBV7-8 and TRBJ2-3, with TRBD2 matching over 13 bases. The V and J ends lost 7 bases and 2 bases, in that order; junction bases with no gene match: 9. CDR1 SGHVS and CDR2 FQNEAQ come from the germline V gene. The CDR3 covers 17 residues. CDR3 nucleotide sequence: TGTGCCAGCACTCCGGGACTAGCGGGATTCACCACAGATACGCAGTATTTT. Translated, it gives CASTPGLAGFTTDTQYF.

The chain joins TRBV7-3 to TRBJ2-3; the D is unclear. The V and J ends lost 0 bases and 3 bases respectively, with 7 bases between them. The germline gives CDR1 SGHTA, CDR2 FQGTGA. The CDR3 is made up of 14 amino acids. The DNA of the CDR3 is TGTGCCAGCAGCTTAACGCAGTGGACAGATACGCAGTATTTT. This translates into CASSLTQWTDTQYF.

This clone was detected only a few times. The chain uses TRBV10-2 and TRBJ1-4; 11 bases align to TRBD1. Per germline, CDR1 WSHSY and CDR2 SAAADI. J lost 6 bases, V lost 3 bases, and 3 bases had no gene match. The CDR3 extends over 15 amino acids. The CDR3 sequence is CASSDPGQGDEKLFF. The CDR3, as DNA: TGCGCCAGCAGTGACCCGGGACAGGGGGATGAAAAACTGTTTTTT.

This clone was counted ten times or more. The rearrangement uses TRBV6-4 and TRBJ1-4; 9 bases line up with TRBD1. The V and J ends lost 5 bases and 8 bases, in that order; junction bases with no gene match: 3. The CDR3 has 13 residues. Germline V gives CDR1 MRHNA, CDR2 SNTAGT. The CDR3 sequence is CASSTGGNEKLFF. CDR3 bases: TGTGCCAGCAGTACAGGGGGCAACGAAAAACTGTTTTTT.